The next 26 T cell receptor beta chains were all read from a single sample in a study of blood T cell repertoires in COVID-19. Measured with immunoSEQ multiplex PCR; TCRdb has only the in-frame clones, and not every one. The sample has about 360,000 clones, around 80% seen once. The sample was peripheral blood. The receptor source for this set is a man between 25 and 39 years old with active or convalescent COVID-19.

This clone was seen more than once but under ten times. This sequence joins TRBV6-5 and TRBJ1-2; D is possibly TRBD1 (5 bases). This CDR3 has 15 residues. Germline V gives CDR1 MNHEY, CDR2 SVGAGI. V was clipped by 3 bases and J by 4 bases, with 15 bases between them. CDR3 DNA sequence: TGTGCCAGCAGTTATGGAGACAGCCTAATCTATGGCTACACCTTC. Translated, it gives CASSYGDSLIYGYTF.

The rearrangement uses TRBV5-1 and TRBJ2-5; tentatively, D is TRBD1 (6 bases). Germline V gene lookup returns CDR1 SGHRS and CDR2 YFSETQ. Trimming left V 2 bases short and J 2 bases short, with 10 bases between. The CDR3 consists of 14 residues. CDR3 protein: CASSLRTAQETQYF. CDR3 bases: TGCGCCAGCAGCTTAAGGACAGCACAAGAGACCCAGTACTTC.

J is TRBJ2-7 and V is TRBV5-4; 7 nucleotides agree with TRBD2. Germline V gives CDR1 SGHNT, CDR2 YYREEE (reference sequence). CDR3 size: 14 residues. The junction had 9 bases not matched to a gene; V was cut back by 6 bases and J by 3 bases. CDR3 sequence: CASTLSSGGYEQYF. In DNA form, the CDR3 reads TGTGCCAGCACCCTATCTAGCGGAGGCTACGAGCAGTACTTC.

CDR3: CSVERAGLAEKLFF. DNA for the CDR3: TGCAGCGTTGAACGAGCGGGTCTGGCTGAAAAACTGTTTTTT. This chain uses TRBV29-1 with TRBJ1-4; D is uncertain. Trimming removed 2 bases at V and 7 bases at J, with 14 bases between. Germline assignment: CDR1 SQVTM and CDR2 ANQGSEA. CDR3 length: 14 residues.

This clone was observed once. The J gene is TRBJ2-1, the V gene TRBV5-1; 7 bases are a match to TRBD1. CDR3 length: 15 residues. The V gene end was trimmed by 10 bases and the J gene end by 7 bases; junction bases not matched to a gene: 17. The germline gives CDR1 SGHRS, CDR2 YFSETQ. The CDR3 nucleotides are TGCGCCGGTGCCCGGGACCTAGACAGGGAGAATGAGCAGTTCTTC. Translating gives CAGARDLDRENEQFF.

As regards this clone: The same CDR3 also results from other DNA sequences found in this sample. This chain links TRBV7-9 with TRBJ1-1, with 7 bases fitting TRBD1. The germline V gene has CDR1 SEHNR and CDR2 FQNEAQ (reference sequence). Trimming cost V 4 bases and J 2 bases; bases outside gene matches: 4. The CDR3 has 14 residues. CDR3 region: CASSYGTANTEAFF. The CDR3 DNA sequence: TGTGCCAGCAGCTACGGGACAGCAAACACTGAAGCTTTCTTT. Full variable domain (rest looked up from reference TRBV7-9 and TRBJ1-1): DTGVSQNPRHKITKRGQNVTFRCDPISEHNRLYWYRQTLGQGPEFLTYFQNEAQLEKSRLLSDRFSAERPKGSFSTLEIQRTEQGDSAMYLCASSYGTANTEAFFGQGTRLTVV.

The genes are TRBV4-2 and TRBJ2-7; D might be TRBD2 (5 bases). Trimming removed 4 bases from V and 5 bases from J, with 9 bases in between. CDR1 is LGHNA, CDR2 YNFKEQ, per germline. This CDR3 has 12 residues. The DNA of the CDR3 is TGTGCCAGCAGCCCCGCCGGGGACGAGCAGTACTTC. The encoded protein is CASSPAGDEQYF.

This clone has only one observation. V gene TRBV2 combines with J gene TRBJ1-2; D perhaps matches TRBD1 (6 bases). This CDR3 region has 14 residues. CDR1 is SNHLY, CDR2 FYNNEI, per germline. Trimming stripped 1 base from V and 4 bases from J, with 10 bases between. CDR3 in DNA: TGTGCCAGCAGTGAAGACAGGGACGGCTATGGCTACACCTTC. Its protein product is CASSEDRDGYGYTF.

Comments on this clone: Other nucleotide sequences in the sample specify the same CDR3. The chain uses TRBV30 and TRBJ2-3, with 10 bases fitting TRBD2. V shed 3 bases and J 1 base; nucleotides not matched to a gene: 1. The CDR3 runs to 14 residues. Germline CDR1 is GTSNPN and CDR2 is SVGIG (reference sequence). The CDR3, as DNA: TGTGCCTGGAGGCTAGCGGGGGGCACAGATACGCAGTATTTT. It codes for CAWRLAGGTDTQYF.

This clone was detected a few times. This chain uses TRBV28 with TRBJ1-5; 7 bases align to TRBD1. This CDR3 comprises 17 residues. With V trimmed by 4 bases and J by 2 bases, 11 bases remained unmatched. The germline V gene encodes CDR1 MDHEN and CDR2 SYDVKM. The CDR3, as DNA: TGTGCCAGCAGTTCGCCCACAGGGGTCCGGGGCAATCAGCCCCAGCATTTT. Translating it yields CASSSPTGVRGNQPQHF.

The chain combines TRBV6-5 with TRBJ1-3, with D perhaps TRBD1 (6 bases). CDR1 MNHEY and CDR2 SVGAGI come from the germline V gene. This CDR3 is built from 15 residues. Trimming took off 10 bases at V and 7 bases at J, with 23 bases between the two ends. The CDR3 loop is CATQMGATLGNTIYF. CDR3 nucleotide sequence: TGTGCCACTCAGATGGGGGCTACCCTTGGGAACACCATATATTTT.

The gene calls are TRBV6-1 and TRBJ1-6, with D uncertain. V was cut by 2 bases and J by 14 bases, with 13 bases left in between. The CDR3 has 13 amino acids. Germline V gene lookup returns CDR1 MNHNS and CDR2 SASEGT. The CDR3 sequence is CASSEISGLALHF. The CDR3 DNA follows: TGTGCCAGCAGTGAAATCTCGGGGTTGGCCCTCCACTTT.

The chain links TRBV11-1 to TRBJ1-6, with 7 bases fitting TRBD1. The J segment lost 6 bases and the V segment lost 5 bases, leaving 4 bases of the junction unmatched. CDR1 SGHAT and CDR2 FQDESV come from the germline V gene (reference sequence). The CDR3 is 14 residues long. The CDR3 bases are TGTGCCAGCAGCCCCGGACAGGCTAATTCACCCCTCCACTTT. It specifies CASSPGQANSPLHF.

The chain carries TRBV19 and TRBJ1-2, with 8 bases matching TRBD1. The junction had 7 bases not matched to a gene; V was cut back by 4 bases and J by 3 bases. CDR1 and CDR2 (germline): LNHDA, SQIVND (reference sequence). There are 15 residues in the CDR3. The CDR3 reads CASSTAGGADYGYTF. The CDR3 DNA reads TGTGCCAGTAGTACGGCAGGGGGCGCAGACTATGGCTACACCTTC.

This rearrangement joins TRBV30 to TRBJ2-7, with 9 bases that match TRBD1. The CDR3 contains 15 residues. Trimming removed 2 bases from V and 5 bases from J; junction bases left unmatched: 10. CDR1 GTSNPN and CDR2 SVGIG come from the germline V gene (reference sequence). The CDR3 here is CAWSMGQGRINEQYF. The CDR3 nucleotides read TGTGCCTGGAGTATGGGACAGGGAAGGATAAACGAGCAGTACTTC.

The CDR3 nucleotides are TGTGCCAGTAGACGGGGACTAGAAATCGTCTCGAACACCGGGGAGCTGTTTTTT. It encodes CASRRGLEIVSNTGELFF. This chain uses TRBV19 with TRBJ2-2, with 8 bases identical to TRBD2. The CDR3 extends over 18 amino acids. With 6 bases clipped from V and 0 bases from J, the junction kept 12 bases outside the gene matches. Germline CDR1 and CDR2: LNHDA and SQIVND (reference sequence). The variable domain in full, completed from reference TRBV19 and TRBJ2-2, reads DGGITQSPKYLFRKEGQNVTLSCEQNLNHDAMYWYRQDPGQGLRLIYYSQIVNDFQKGDIAEGYSVSREKKESFPLTVTSAQKNPTAFYLCASRRGLEIVSNTGELFFGEGSRLTVL.

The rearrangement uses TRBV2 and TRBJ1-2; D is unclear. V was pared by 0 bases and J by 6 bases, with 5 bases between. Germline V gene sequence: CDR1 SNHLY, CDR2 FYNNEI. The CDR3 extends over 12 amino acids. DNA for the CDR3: TGTGCCAGCAGTGAAGCTCCGGATGGCTACACCTTC. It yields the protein CASSEAPDGYTF.

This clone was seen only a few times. The CDR3 coding sequence is TGTGCCAGCAGTCGTCCCTCCGTCGGGACTGTCCTAGTCTATGAGCAGTTCTTC. Amino acid sequence: CASSRPSVGTVLVYEQFF. This chain connects TRBV6-6 to TRBJ2-1, with TRBD2 as a possible D gene (6 bases). With 5 bases removed from V and 8 bases from J, the gap between germline ends came to 28 bases. CDR1 MNHNY and CDR2 SVGAGI come from the germline V gene (reference sequence). CDR3 length equals 18 residues.

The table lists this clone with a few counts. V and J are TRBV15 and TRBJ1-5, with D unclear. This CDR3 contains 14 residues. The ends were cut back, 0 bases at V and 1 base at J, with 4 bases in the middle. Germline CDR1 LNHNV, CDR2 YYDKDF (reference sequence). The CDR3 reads CATSRDQSNQPQHF. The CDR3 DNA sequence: TGTGCCACCAGCAGAGATCAAAGCAATCAGCCCCAGCATTTT.

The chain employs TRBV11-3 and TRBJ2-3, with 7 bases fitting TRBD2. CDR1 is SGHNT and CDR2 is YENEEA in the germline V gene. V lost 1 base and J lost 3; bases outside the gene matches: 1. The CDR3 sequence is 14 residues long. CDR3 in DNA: TGTGCCAGCAGCTTAGGAGCGGGGACAGATACGCAGTATTTT. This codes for CASSLGAGTDTQYF.

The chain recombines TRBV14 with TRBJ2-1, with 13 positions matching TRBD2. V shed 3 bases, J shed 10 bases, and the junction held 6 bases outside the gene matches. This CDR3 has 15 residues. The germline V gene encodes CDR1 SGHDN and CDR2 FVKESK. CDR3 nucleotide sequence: TGTGCCAGCAGCCACTGGACTAGCGGGAGCGGAGAGCAGTTCTTC. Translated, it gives CASSHWTSGSGEQFF.

CDR3 in DNA: TGCGCCAGCAGCCAAGTCTGGGAAACAGGGGGGAACTATGGCTACACCTTC. This codes for CASSQVWETGGNYGYTF. This chain joins TRBV4-3 and TRBJ1-2, with 8 bases identical to TRBD1. Germline values: CDR1 LGHNA, CDR2 YSLEER. This CDR3 contains 17 residues. J lost 2 bases, V lost 1 base, and 9 bases had no gene match.

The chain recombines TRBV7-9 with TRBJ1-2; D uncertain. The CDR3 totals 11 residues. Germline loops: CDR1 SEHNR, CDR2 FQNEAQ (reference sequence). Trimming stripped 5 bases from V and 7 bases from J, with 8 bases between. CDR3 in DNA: TGTGCCAGCAGCCCTGGCACTGGCTACACCTTC. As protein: CASSPGTGYTF. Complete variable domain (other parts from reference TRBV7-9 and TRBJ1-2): DTGVSQNPRHKITKRGQNVTFRCDPISEHNRLYWYRQTLGQGPEFLTYFQNEAQLEKSRLLSDRFSAERPKGSFSTLEIQRTEQGDSAMYLCASSPGTGYTFGSGTRLTVV.

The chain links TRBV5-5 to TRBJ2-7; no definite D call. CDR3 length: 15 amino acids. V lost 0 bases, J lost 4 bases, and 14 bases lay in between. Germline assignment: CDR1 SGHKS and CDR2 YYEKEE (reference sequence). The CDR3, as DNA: TGTGCCAGCAGCTTGGGACACAGTTATTTTTACGAGCAGTACTTC. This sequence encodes CASSLGHSYFYEQYF.

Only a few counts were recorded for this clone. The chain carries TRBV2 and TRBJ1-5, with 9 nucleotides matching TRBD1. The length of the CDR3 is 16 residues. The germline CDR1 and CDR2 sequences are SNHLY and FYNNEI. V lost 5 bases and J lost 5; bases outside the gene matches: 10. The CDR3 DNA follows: TGTGCCAGCAGTTTGTCCCGGGACAGGGCGTATCAGCCCCAGCATTTT. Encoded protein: CASSLSRDRAYQPQHF.

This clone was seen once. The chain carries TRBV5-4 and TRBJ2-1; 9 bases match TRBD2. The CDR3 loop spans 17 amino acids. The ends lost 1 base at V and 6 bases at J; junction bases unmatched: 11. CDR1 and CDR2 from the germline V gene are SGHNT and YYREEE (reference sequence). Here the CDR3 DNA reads TGTGCCAGCAGCTTGACCGCTAGCGGGGCCCTGGCCAATGAGCAGTTCTTC. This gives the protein CASSLTASGALANEQFF.